Listed below are T cell receptor beta chains from one sample, sequenced in a study of OX40 agonist ivuxolimab in advanced cancers. The method was immunoSEQ multiplex PCR; TCRdb's version includes in-frame clones alone and lacks a portion of them. The sample records around 67,000 clones, about 80% being singletons. The sample in question was CD4+ or CD8+ T cells sorted from blood, obtained in a trial of the OX40 agonist ivuxolimab. The receptors stem from an adult with an advanced solid tumor such as melanoma, head and neck, liver or kidney cancer. The CDR3 runs from the conserved cysteine through the conserved F or W. Each record gives: D gene, J gene, clone size, V gene, CDR3 DNA, CDR3 protein. A D gene is named only where the DNA matches it firmly. Clone size is stated in some rows and not others, as once, few, many or a class when expanded.

TRBD1 TRBJ1-5 - TRBV6-1 TGTGCCAGCGGAACGGGACAGGGGGGGCTCAAGCCCCAGCATTTT CASGTGQGGLKPQHF
TRBD1 TRBJ1-2 - TRBV6-1 TGTGCCAGCAGGGGACAGCCTTATGGCTACACCTTC CASRGQPYGYTF
- TRBJ1-2 - TRBV28 TGTGCCAGCAGTTTACCGGCAGCCACCTCTGGTGGCTACACCTTC CASSLPAATSGGYTF
- TRBJ1-1 once TRBV11-3 TGTGCCAGCAGCTTGAGTGCGTGGAGCACTGAAGCTTTCTTT CASSLSAWSTEAFF
- TRBJ1-5 - TRBV19 TGTGCCAGTAGTATGGAAGGGGGGAATCAGCCCCAGCATTTT CASSMEGGNQPQHF
TRBD2 TRBJ2-3 - TRBV5-4 TGTGCCAGCAGTCTACAATTGAGGACTAGCGGGGCTGATACGCAGTATTTT CASSLQLRTSGADTQYF
- TRBJ2-6 - TRBV7-6 TGTGCCAGCAGCTTAGCGGGTCCGGCGGTCTCTGGGGCCAACGTCCTGACTTTC CASSLAGPAVSGANVLTF
- TRBJ2-3 - TRBV29-1 TGCTCCGGAACTTACACAGATACGCAGTATTTT CSGTYTDTQYF
TRBD2 TRBJ2-1 - TRBV5-1 TGCGCCAGCAGCTCCGTCGGGACTAGCGGGGGAAGCTCCTACAATGAGCAGTTCTTC CASSSVGTSGGSSYNEQFF
- TRBJ1-5 - TRBV18 TGTGCCAGCTCACCACTTGCCGGTAGCAATCAGCCCCAGCATTTT CASSPLAGSNQPQHF
TRBD1 TRBJ2-5 - TRBV10-3 TGTGCCATCAGTTGGACAGGGGTAGGGGAGACCCAGTACTTC CAISWTGVGETQYF
- TRBJ2-5 - TRBV18 TGTGCCAGCTCACCAGGGGTTCAAGAGACCCAGTACTTC CASSPGVQETQYF
- TRBJ2-1 - TRBV7-7 TGTGCTAGCAGTTTCGGGGAACTAGGCAATGAGCAGTTCTTC CASSFGELGNEQFF
- TRBJ1-1 - TRBV5-4 TGTGCCAGCAGCTTGGGGTGGGGAATTCTTACCATGAACACTGAAGCTTTCTTT CASSLGWGILTMNTEAFF
TRBD2 TRBJ2-3 - TRBV5-1 TGCGCCAGCAGCTTGTCTAGCGGGGGAGATACGCAGTATTTT CASSLSSGGDTQYF
- TRBJ2-2 - TRBV5-4 TGTGCCAGCAGCTTGTTTCGCAGCTCGGGCACCGGGGAGCTGTTTTTT CASSLFRSSGTGELFF
TRBD1 TRBJ1-1 - TRBV19 TGTGCCAGTAGTATTTGGGGCGTAACAGGGGGCGCTTCTAACACTGAAGCTTTCTTT CASSIWGVTGGASNTEAFF
- TRBJ2-1 - TRBV6-6 TGTGCCAGCAGTTTCGGGTCGTGGGATGAGCAGTTCTTC CASSFGSWDEQFF
- TRBJ1-1 - TRBV10-1 TGCGCCAGCAAGCTTGAACGTCTCATGAACACTGAAGCTTTCTTT CASKLERLMNTEAFF
TRBD2 TRBJ2-3 - TRBV28 TGTGCCAGCACCTCTAGCGGGCGCACAGATACGCAGTATTTT CASTSSGRTDTQYF
TRBD1 TRBJ1-2 few TRBV28 TGTGCCAGCCTTCCCACAGGGGGGATAGTTGGCTACACCTTC CASLPTGGIVGYTF
- TRBJ2-2 - TRBV7-9 TGTGCCAGCAGCTTAGCCGGGGCCGCGGCCGGGGAGCTGTTTTTT CASSLAGAAAGELFF
- TRBJ1-5 - TRBV2 TGTGCCAGCAGGCTAACAGGGTCCAGCAATCAGCCCCAGCATTTT CASRLTGSSNQPQHF
- TRBJ1-1 - TRBV5-1 TGCGCCAGCAGCTTGCCGAGGCAGGGTGGCACTGAAGCTTTCTTT CASSLPRQGGTEAFF
TRBD1 TRBJ1-2 - TRBV23-1 TGCGCCAGCAGTCGACCAGCGGAGACAGGGGTGACTGGCTACACCTTC CASSRPAETGVTGYTF
- TRBJ1-2 - TRBV7-9 TGTGCCAGCAGCCCCCCCGGTGGCTACACCTTC CASSPPGGYTF
- TRBJ2-1 once TRBV11-1 TGTGCCAGCAGTCTGACCAGGGAAAATGAGCAGTTCTTC CASSLTRENEQFF
- TRBJ2-1 - TRBV5-4 TGTGCCAGCAGCTTGGGTCTAGCATCATACAATGAGCAGTTCTTC CASSLGLASYNEQFF
TRBD1 TRBJ1-2 once TRBV30 TGTGCCTGGAAAGGAGGGGGCCGGGGCTACACCTTC CAWKGGGRGYTF
- TRBJ1-5 - TRBV5-1 TGCGCCAGCAGCTTGGAAAGCAATCAGCCCCAGCATTTT CASSLESNQPQHF
- TRBJ1-1 - TRBV5-4 TGTGCCAGCAGCTTGTCGCCTAGTTCTGGAGCTTTCTTT CASSLSPSSGAFF
- TRBJ1-3 - TRBV6-5 TGTGCCAGCAAACGGGGGGGGACTGGAAACACCATATATTTT CASKRGGTGNTIYF
- TRBJ2-1 - TRBV6-1 TGTGCCAGCAACAGGGACGACTACAATGAGCAGTTCTTC CASNRDDYNEQFF
- TRBJ2-5 - TRBV19 TGTGCCAGTGGCGTGGGGGGACTCCAAGAGACCCAGTACTTC CASGVGGLQETQYF
- TRBJ1-1 - TRBV13 TGTGCCAGCAGCTTTTCCTTTGGAAGGGCGGCTTTCTTT CASSFSFGRAAFF
- TRBJ1-5 - TRBV7-9 TGTGCCAGCAGCAAGGGTTCAGGGAGTTACAATCAGCCCCAGCATTTT CASSKGSGSYNQPQHF
TRBD2 TRBJ2-3 - TRBV7-6 TGTGCCAGCAGCCCCATTGGGCTAGCGGGCTCAGATACGCAGTATTTT CASSPIGLAGSDTQYF
TRBD2 TRBJ2-7 few TRBV27 TGTGCCAGCAGGCGAGCGGGGGGCCTCTACGAGCAGTACTTC CASRRAGGLYEQYF
TRBD1 TRBJ1-2 - TRBV10-3 TGTGCCATCAGTTCACTTACAGGGGGCTCCTATGGCTACACCTTC CAISSLTGGSYGYTF
- TRBJ2-7 - TRBV9 TGTGCCAGCAGCCCATCGGGGGACTACGAGCAGTACTTC CASSPSGDYEQYF
- TRBJ2-4 - TRBV6-7 TGTGCCACTACAGGGAGGGACATTCAGTACTTC CATTGRDIQYF
- TRBJ1-1 - TRBV18 TGTGCCAGCTCACCAGAGCAGGGGACTGAAGCTTTCTTT CASSPEQGTEAFF
- TRBJ1-2 once TRBV20-1 TGCAGTGTTCCACAGGGCTTTGGCTACACCTTC CSVPQGFGYTF
TRBD1 TRBJ1-1 - TRBV6-6 TGTGCCAGCAGTCCTTTAGACAGGGAGGGTTTCTTT CASSPLDREGFF
- TRBJ1-5 - TRBV4-1 TGCGCCAGCAGCCAAGATGGGCCCCAGGGATACCAGCCCCAGCATTTT CASSQDGPQGYQPQHF
- TRBJ2-1 - TRBV11-3 TGTGCCAGCAGCTTACTTAACGCGAATAATGAGCAGTTCTTC CASSLLNANNEQFF
TRBD1 TRBJ2-7 - TRBV11-3 TGTGCCAGCAGCTATACATCAGGGGGAGAGCAGTACTTC CASSYTSGGEQYF
- TRBJ1-4 - TRBV7-6 TGTGCCAGCAGCTTACGCGGCGGAGCAACTAATGAAAAACTGTTTTTT CASSLRGGATNEKLFF
- TRBJ1-1 few TRBV30 TGTGCCTGGAAGGGGACCGTGAACACTGAAGCTTTCTTT CAWKGTVNTEAFF
- TRBJ2-1 - TRBV5-1 TGCGCCAGCAGCCCCCGATACAATGAGCAGTTCTTC CASSPRYNEQFF
- TRBJ1-5 once TRBV30 TGTGCCTGGAGTGGTGGGGGGGCCAATCAGCCCCAGCATTTT CAWSGGGANQPQHF
- TRBJ2-5 - TRBV19 TGTGCCAGTAGTAGCCGGGCCAGGGAGACCCAGTACTTC CASSSRARETQYF
- TRBJ1-2 - TRBV2 TGTGCCAGCAGTGAGAGCTTTGGGGGTAGCTATGGCTACACCTTC CASSESFGGSYGYTF
TRBD2 TRBJ2-2 once TRBV9 TGTGCCAGCAGCGTAGCGACTAGCGGCACAGGGGAGCTGTTTTTT CASSVATSGTGELFF
- TRBJ2-3 once TRBV7-3 TGTGCCAGCAGCCTTCGGGTCGGGGGCACAGATACGCAGTATTTT CASSLRVGGTDTQYF
- TRBJ1-6 once TRBV19 TGTGCCAGTAGGCCTTCTTTCATTTCCGTTGGTTCACCCCTCCACTTT CASRPSFISVGSPLHF
TRBD1 TRBJ1-4 - TRBV6-6 TGTGCCAGCAGGGCAGGGGGCGCGGGTGAAAAACTGTTTTTT CASRAGGAGEKLFF